This entry concerns a single T cell receptor beta chain. Its antigen is unknown. This specimen belongs to a study of cytomegalovirus exposure and HLA in healthy donors. Per germline, CDR1 SNHLY and CDR2 FYNNEI. The CDR3 is 15 amino acids. J lost 5 bases, V lost 6 bases, and 10 bases had no gene match. The PCR was carried out with 60 Vbeta primers and 13 Jbeta primers. Using immunoSEQ multiplex PCR, the repertoire was profiled, and TCRdb retains in-frame clones only, with some absent. The data contain fewer than 200,000 clones, more than 65% of them singletons. The study's findings and limits: In vitro work confirmed that a few CMV-associated chains recognize CMV antigens. Most of the TCR beta V segments (in an earlier analysis) were productive either about 87% or about 30% of the time.

Sequenced: PBMCs. This receptor was taken from a male donor in good health and CMV-seronegative. This chain joins TRBV2 and TRBJ2-7; 10 bases align to TRBD1. The CDR3 DNA is TGTGCCAGCAGCCCACCGGGACAGGGGTCCCACGAGCAGTACTTC. This encodes CASSPPGQGSHEQYF. Full variable domain (rest looked up from reference TRBV2 and TRBJ2-7): EPEVTQTPSHQVTQMGQEVILRCVPISNHLYFYWYRQILGQKVEFLVSFYNNEISEKSEIFDDQFSVERPDGSNFTLKIRSTKLEDSAMYFCASSPPGQGSHEQYFGPGTRLTVT.